This T cell receptor beta chain originates from a study of Tregs in tolerant kidney transplant recipients. V was pared by 5 bases and J by 3 bases, with 14 bases between. The germline CDR1 and CDR2 sequences are SGHAT and FQNNGV. This CDR3 has 14 amino acids. Profiled with immunoSEQ multiplex PCR; TCRdb holds only in-frame clones, not every one. Its table lists around 5,600 clones. The nonmyeloablative bone marrow transplants came from related graft donors, with transient mixed chimerism. Notes on this clone: With the read ending 3 residues before the CDR3 end, the germline J gene is used to fill in that end.

The sequenced sample was CD4+ T cells from blood (PBMCs), obtained about 15 months after the transplant. This clonotype was sampled from a human patient who received a combined kidney and bone marrow transplant. Some of the T cells may derive from the graft donor. The chain recombines TRBV11-2 with TRBJ2-7; D might be TRBD2 (7 bases). This CDR3 reads CASSGGVGGYEQYF. The sequenced part of the CDR3 DNA is TGTGCCAGCAGCGGGGGGGTAGGGGGCTACGAG.